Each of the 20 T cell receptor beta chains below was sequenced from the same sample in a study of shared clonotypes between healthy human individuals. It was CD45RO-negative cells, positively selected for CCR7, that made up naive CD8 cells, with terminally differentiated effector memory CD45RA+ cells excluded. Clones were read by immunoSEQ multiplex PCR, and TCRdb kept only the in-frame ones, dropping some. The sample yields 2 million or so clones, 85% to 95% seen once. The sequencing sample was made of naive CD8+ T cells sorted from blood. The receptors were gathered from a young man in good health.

This chain's CDR3 is CASSPGLHTEAFF. As DNA, the CDR3 is TGTGCCAGCAGTCCGGGACTTCACACTGAAGCTTTCTTT. The chain uses TRBV14 and TRBJ1-1, with D perhaps TRBD1 (5 bases). Germline-derived CDR1 and CDR2 are SGHDN and FVKESK. The V gene lost 6 bases and the J gene lost 3 bases, with 11 bases spanning the gap. This CDR3 has 13 residues.

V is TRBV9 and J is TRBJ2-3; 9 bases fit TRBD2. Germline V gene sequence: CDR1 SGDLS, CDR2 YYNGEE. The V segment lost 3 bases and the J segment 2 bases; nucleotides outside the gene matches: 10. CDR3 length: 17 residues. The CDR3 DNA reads TGTGCCAGCAGCGCGCCCTCGGGCGGGGGGGCCACAGATACGCAGTATTTT. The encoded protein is CASSAPSGGGATDTQYF.

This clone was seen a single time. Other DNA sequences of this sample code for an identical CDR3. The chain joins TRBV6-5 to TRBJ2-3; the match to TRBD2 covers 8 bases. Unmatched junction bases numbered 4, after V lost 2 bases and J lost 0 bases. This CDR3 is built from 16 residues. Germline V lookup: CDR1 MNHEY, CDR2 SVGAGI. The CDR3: CASSYDPGGSTDTQYF. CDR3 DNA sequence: TGTGCCAGCAGTTACGACCCGGGGGGGAGCACAGATACGCAGTATTTT.

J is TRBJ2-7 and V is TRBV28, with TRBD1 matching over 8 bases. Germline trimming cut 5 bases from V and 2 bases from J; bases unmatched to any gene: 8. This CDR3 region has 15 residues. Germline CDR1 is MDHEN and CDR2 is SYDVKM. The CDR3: CASSQLGTGPYEQYF. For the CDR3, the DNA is TGTGCCAGCAGTCAACTCGGGACAGGTCCCTACGAGCAGTACTTC.

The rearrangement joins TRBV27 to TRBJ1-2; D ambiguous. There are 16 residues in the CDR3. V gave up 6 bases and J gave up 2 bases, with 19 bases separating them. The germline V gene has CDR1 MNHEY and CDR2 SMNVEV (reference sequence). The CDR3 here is CASSPGVWALNYGYTF. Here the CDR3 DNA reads TGTGCCAGCAGCCCAGGAGTCTGGGCCCTAAACTATGGCTACACCTTC.

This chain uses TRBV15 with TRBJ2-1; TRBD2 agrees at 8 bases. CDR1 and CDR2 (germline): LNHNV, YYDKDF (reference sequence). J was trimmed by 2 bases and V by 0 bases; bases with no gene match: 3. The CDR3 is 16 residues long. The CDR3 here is CATSRDRGLAYNEQFF. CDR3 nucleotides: TGTGCCACCAGCAGAGATCGGGGACTAGCCTACAATGAGCAGTTCTTC.

This CDR3 reads CASGLGGPRETQYF. The CDR3 DNA reads TGTGCTAGTGGTTTGGGGGGGCCGCGGGAGACCCAGTACTTC. The rearrangement uses TRBV12-5 and TRBJ2-5; possible D gene TRBD1, 6 bases. The V gene lost 1 base and the J gene lost 5 bases, with 11 bases spanning the gap. This CDR3 has 14 amino acids. Germline V gene data show CDR1 as LGHNT and CDR2 as FRNRAP.

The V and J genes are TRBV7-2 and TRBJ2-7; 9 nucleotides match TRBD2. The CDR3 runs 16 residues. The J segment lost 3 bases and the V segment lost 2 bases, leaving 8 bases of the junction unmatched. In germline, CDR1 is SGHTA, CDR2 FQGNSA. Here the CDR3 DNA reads TGTGCCAGCAGCTTAATGGTAGCGGGGGTAAGCTACGAGCAGTACTTC. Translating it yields CASSLMVAGVSYEQYF.

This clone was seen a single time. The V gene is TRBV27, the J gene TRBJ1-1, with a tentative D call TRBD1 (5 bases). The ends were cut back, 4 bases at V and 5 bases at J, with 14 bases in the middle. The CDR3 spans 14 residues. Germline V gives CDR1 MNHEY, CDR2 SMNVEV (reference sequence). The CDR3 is CASSSLVRETEAFF. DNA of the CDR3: TGTGCCAGCAGTTCTCTCGTCAGGGAAACTGAAGCTTTCTTT.

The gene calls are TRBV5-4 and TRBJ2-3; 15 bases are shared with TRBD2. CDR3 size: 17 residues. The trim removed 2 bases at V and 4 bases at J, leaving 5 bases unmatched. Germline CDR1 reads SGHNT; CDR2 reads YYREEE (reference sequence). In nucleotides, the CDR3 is TGTGCCAGCAGCTTAGGGACTAGCGGGAGGCGTCCAGATACGCAGTATTTT. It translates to CASSLGTSGRRPDTQYF.

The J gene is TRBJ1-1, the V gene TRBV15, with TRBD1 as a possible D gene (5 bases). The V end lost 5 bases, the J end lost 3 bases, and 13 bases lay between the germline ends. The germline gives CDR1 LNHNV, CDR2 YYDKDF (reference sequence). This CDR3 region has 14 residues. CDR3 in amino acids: CATSAPQGYTEAFF. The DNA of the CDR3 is TGTGCCACCAGCGCACCTCAGGGTTACACTGAAGCTTTCTTT. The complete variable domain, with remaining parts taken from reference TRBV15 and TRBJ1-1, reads DAMVIQNPRYQVTQFGKPVTLSCSQTLNHNVMYWYQQKSSQAPKLLFHYYDKDFNNEADTPDNFQSRRPNTSFCFLDIRSPGLGDTAMYLCATSAPQGYTEAFFGQGTRLTVV.

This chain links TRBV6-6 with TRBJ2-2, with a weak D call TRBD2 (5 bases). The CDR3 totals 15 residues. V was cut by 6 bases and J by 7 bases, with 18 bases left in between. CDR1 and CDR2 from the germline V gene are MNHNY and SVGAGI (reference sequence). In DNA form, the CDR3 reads TGTGCCAGCAGCCACGGGGTGGAGAGGGTCGGGGAGCTGTTTTTT. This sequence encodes CASSHGVERVGELFF.

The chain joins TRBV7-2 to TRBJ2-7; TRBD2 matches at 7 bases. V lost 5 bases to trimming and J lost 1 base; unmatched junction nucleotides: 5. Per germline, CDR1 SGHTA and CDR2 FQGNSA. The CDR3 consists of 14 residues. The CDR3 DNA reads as TGTGCCAGCAGCCCGTGGGGGGGGTCCTACGAGCAGTACTTC. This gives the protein CASSPWGGSYEQYF.

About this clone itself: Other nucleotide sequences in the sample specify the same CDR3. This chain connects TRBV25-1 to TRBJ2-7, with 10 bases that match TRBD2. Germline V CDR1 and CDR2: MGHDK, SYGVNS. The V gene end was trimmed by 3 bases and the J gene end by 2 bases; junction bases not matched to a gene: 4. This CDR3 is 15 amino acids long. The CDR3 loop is CASSEGLAGAYEQYF. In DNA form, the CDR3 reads TGTGCCAGCAGTGAGGGCCTAGCGGGAGCCTACGAGCAGTACTTC.

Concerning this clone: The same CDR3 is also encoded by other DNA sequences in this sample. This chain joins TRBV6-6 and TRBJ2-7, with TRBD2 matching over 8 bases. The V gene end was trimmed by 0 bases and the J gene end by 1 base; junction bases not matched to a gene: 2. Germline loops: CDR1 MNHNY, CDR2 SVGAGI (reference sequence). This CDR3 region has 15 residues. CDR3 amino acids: CASSYSSGGSYEQYF. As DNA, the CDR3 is TGTGCCAGCAGTTACTCCTCGGGAGGGTCCTACGAGCAGTACTTC.

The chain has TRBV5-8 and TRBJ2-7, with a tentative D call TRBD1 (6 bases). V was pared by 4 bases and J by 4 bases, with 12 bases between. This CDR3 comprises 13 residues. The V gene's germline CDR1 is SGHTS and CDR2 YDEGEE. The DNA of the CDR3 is TGTGCCAGCAGCCCCGGACAGAATTACGAGCAGTACTTC. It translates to CASSPGQNYEQYF.

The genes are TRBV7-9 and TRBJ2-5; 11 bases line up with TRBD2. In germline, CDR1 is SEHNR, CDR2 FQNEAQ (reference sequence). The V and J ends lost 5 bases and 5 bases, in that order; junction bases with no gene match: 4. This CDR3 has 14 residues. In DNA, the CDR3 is TGTGCCAGCAGCCCCTGGACTAGCGGGGAGACCCAGTACTTC. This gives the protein CASSPWTSGETQYF.

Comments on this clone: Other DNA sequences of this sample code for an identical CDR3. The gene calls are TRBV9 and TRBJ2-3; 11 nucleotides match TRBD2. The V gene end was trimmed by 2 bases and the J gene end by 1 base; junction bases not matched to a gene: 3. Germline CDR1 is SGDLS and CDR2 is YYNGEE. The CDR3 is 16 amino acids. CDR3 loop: CASSVGLAGGTDTQYF. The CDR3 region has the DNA TGTGCCAGCAGCGTCGGACTAGCGGGTGGCACAGATACGCAGTATTTT.

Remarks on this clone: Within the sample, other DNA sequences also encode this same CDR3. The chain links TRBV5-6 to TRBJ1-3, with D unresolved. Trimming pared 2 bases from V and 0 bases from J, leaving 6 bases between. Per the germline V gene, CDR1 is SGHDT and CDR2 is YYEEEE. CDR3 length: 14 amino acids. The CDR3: CASSLGSSGNTIYF. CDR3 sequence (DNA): TGTGCCAGCAGCTTAGGCAGCTCTGGAAACACCATATATTTT.

The chain's CDR3 is CAWNRGGGDTQYF. The DNA for the CDR3 is TGTGCCTGGAATCGTGGTGGCGGGGATACGCAGTATTTT. This chain connects TRBV30 to TRBJ2-3; tentatively, D is TRBD2 (5 bases). Germline V gene lookup returns CDR1 GTSNPN and CDR2 SVGIG (reference sequence). CDR3 length equals 13 residues. Between the trimmed V and J ends, which lost 4 bases and 6 bases, there was a span of 14 bases.